The clone carrying this T cell receptor (beta chain) was picked up a small number of times. This entry belongs to a study of T cell responses to AZD1222 COVID-19 vaccine. This CDR3 spans 14 amino acids. The V gene's germline CDR1 is SEHNR and CDR2 FQNEAQ (reference sequence). Trimming removed 3 bases at V and 7 bases at J, with 13 bases between. Repertoires were generated with immunoSEQ multiplex PCR, while TCRdb's copy carries only in-frame clones and drops some. The table lists approximately 150,000 clones, around 90% of them singletons. The sample consisted of peripheral blood, taken 28 days after the second AZD1222 dose. This receptor was identified in an adult who received the AZD1222 COVID-19 vaccine. The chain recombines TRBV7-9 with TRBJ1-3, with D possibly TRBD1 on 5 matching bases. CDR3 DNA sequence: TGTGCCAGCAGCTTGAAGGGGCTGCCGAACACCATATATTTT. Encoded protein: CASSLKGLPNTIYF.